Given below is one TCR beta chain in context. Its specific antigen is unknown. Base qualities are not at hand, and no much larger clone is one base apart. The immunoSEQ Assay, a bias-controlled multiplex PCR, was used to amplify TCRbeta CDR3 regions from genomic DNA. Per the source publication's procedure: Nucleated cell counts per sample were estimated from amplification of reference gene primers within the assay. To quantify the absolute abundance of each unique TCRbeta CDR3 rearrangement, sequence reads were collapsed and filtered. For each sample, productive Simpson clonality was calculated as the square root of Simpson's diversity index across productive rearrangements. The clones in this table, taken by TCRdb from immuneACCESS, are in-frame only. Not every clone is retained; where verified, under half of the shortfall comes from an unresolved V gene, and the cause of the rest is unknown. D and trimming come from the DNA, and the V and J calls and clone size come from that table. The sample yields roughly 99,000 clones; over 60% were counted once. The ten largest make up about 4.5% of the sample.

Whole blood was collected in K2EDTA tubes by collaborating institutions according to the institutions' own protocols. Collaborator samples were shipped for TCRbeta analysis as frozen whole blood, isolated PBMCs, or DNA extracted from either sample type. The germline V and J ends show losses of 0 bases and 3 bases respectively, and no gene match explains 7 bases of the junction. Sequences SGHRS (CDR1) and YFSETQ (CDR2) are obtained from the germline V gene. Taken from cysteine to phenylalanine, the CDR3 has 17 residues. Of the read, only the CDR3 DNA is kept; its 51 bases are in frame from base 1. The data originate from a study of blood T cell repertoires in COVID-19 (dated by TCRdb to about 2020). Looking at the study overall: Samples from collaborators originated in the United States, Italy and Spain and spanned both the acute and convalescent phases of COVID-19. Deeply sampled blood TCRbeta repertoires from subjects exposed to, actively infected with, or recovered from COVID-19 were included in the dataset. Sample metadata almost always included a de-identified subject ID, COVID-19 status, age in years and sex. The prospective study material was composed of cDNA or gDNA derived from T cells, B-cell-depleted T cells, or PBMCs. A freely available public database, intended as a resource for researchers studying the immune response to SARS-CoV-2, is where the repertoires were released. Where HLA class I and class II types were available, the types were taken from metadata supplied by the sample provider, not from assay-based typing. Samples came from the ongoing ImmuneRACE study (first 160 participants) plus 1,254 subjects from 6 global collaborators.

Overall study outcomes, separate from this receptor: How much clinical and demographic metadata was included differed by source and by participant, and the metadata was provided uncurated.

Sequencing input: peripheral blood. The V and J genes are TRBV5-1 and TRBJ2-3; 10 bases in the middle match TRBD2. This TCR derives from a man between 65 and 79 years old with acute or convalescent COVID-19. The CDR3: CASSLGAFSGGTDTQYF. The DNA reads TGCGCCAGCAGCTTGGGGGCTTTTAGCGGGGGGACAGATACGCAGTATTTT.